The clone carrying this T cell receptor (beta chain) was picked up a small number of times. Its specificity is not known. These data are taken from a study of chemoradiotherapy in HPV16-positive cancers. Study-wide background: Functional T-cell assays on a couple of HPV16-positive patients' cells defined candidate HPV-specific clones and common TCR motifs. Study results and caveats: Better recurrence-free survival went with HPV-responsive T-cell expansion in HPV16-positive patients. Non-HPV-specific T cells did not expand in tumors during treatment, whereas candidate HPV-specific clones and E7-related motifs did.

Sequencing was performed with immunoSEQ multiplex PCR; in TCRdb, only in-frame clones are kept and a portion is missing. The sample has 9,500 to 11,000 clones, about 80% seen once. The germline gives CDR1 LNHDA, CDR2 SQIVND (reference sequence). V dropped 6 bases and J dropped 9 bases, with 14 bases sitting between them. CDR3 length equals 13 residues. Over chemoradiotherapy, repertoires were sampled more than once. The rearrangement joins TRBV19 to TRBJ2-2; D call uncertain. The sequencing used tumor tissue, collected from a patient who underwent chemoradiotherapy. This receptor was obtained from a human donor with HPV-associated anogenital cancer. The CDR3 coding sequence is TGTGCCAGTAGCCGGGCCCTGGACCGGGAGCTGTTTTTT. This sequence encodes CASSRALDRELFF.